The rows below give T cell receptor beta chains drawn from one sample of a study of blood T cell repertoires in COVID-19. TCRdb's copy holds only in-frame clones and misses some; the assay was immunoSEQ multiplex PCR. The table shows about 310,000 clones, with around 87% occurring only once. Sequenced material: peripheral blood. All receptors come from a man aged 45 to 65 with active or convalescent COVID-19. Each CDR3 is given with its conserved first and last residue. A D gene is named only where the DNA matches it firmly. Clone size is stated in some rows and not others, as once, few, many or a class when expanded.

TRBV2	.	TRBJ2-2	TRBD1	16	CASSGTGGALTGELFF	TGTGCCAGCAGCGGGACAGGGGGCGCTTTGACCGGGGAGCTGTTTTTT
TRBV29-1	.	TRBJ2-1	TRBD1	10	CSVEPGQGFF	TGCAGCGTTGAACCGGGACAGGGGTTCTTC
TRBV19	.	TRBJ2-1	.	16	CASSINHFDSYNEQFF	TGTGCCAGTAGTATCAACCACTTCGACTCCTACAATGAGCAGTTCTTC
TRBV5-1	.	TRBJ2-3	.	15	CASSLSRVGTDTQYF	TGCGCCAGCAGCTTGTCCCGGGTTGGCACAGATACGCAGTATTTT
TRBV19	.	TRBJ2-2	.	15	CASSIAAGNTGELFF	TGTGCCAGTAGTATAGCGGCAGGTAACACCGGGGAGCTGTTTTTT
TRBV12-3/TRBV12-4	.	TRBJ1-2	.	13	CASSLTGNYGYTF	TGTGCCAGCAGTTTAACAGGGAACTATGGCTACACCTTC
TRBV30	.	TRBJ1-2	.	11	CAWQVFSGYTF	TGTGCCTGGCAGGTGTTCAGCGGCTACACCTTC
TRBV6-6	once	TRBJ2-2	.	17	CASSPFLEGGSTGELFF	TGTGCCAGCAGTCCCTTTTTGGAGGGCGGAAGCACCGGGGAGCTGTTTTTT
TRBV4-1	.	TRBJ1-4	.	17	CASSQDITPGLAEKLFF	TGCGCCAGCAGCCAAGACATTACCCCAGGGCTGGCTGAAAAACTGTTTTTT
TRBV10-3	.	TRBJ1-2	TRBD1	13	CAISGTGVFGYTF	TGTGCCATCTCCGGGACAGGGGTGTTTGGCTACACCTTC
TRBV13	.	TRBJ2-1	TRBD2	16	CASSYYTSGVYNEQFF	TGTGCCAGCAGCTACTACACTAGCGGAGTATACAATGAGCAGTTCTTC
TRBV2	.	TRBJ1-4	TRBD1	15	CASRDTGGSNEKLFF	TGTGCCAGCAGAGATACAGGGGGCTCTAATGAAAAACTGTTTTTT
TRBV11-2	.	TRBJ1-1	.	13	CASSPARRGEAFF	TGTGCCAGCAGCCCGGCGAGGAGAGGTGAAGCTTTCTTT
TRBV6-2/TRBV6-3	once	TRBJ2-3	.	13	CASSYMRIDTQYF	TGTGCCAGCAGTTACATGAGGATAGATACGCAGTATTTT
TRBV11-2	.	TRBJ2-1	TRBD2	15	CASSYGLGSFYEQFF	TGTGCCAGCAGCTATGGACTAGGTTCTTTCTATGAGCAGTTCTTC
TRBV28	.	TRBJ2-1	TRBD2	13	CATSGAGRYEQFF	TGTGCCACCAGCGGAGCGGGACGCTATGAGCAGTTCTTC
TRBV19	.	TRBJ1-2	.	14	CASSRQATSYGYTF	TGTGCCAGTAGTAGACAGGCCACCTCGTATGGCTACACCTTC
TRBV15	few	TRBJ1-6	TRBD1	19	CATSRDRGTGGFRDSPLHF	TGTGCCACCAGCAGAGATCGGGGGACAGGGGGCTTCAGGGATTCACCCCTCCACTTT
TRBV5-1	.	TRBJ2-1	.	16	CASSLRLGWSYNEQFF	TGCGCCAGCAGCTTACGGCTAGGCTGGTCCTACAATGAGCAGTTCTTC
TRBV28	.	TRBJ1-5	.	12	CAISKGWQPQHF	TGTGCCATAAGTAAGGGGTGGCAGCCCCAGCATTTT
TRBV19	.	TRBJ1-1	.	14	CASSLRSTDPEAFF	TGTGCCAGTAGTCTGAGGTCAACCGACCCAGAAGCTTTCTTT
TRBV6-2/TRBV6-3	.	TRBJ1-5	TRBD1	18	CASSYSSGQGPFGWPQHF	TGTGCCAGCAGTTACTCGTCGGGACAGGGGCCCTTCGGTTGGCCCCAGCATTTT
TRBV30	once	TRBJ2-1	.	12	CAWSAKGYEQFF	TGTGCCTGGAGTGCGAAGGGGTATGAGCAGTTCTTC
TRBV29-1	.	TRBJ2-1	.	13	CSVVRGAYNEQFF	TGCAGCGTTGTAAGGGGCGCCTACAATGAGCAGTTCTTC
TRBV4-1	.	TRBJ1-2	.	15	CASSRGEEGYYGYTF	TGCGCCAGCAGCCGGGGAGAGGAGGGATATTATGGCTACACCTTC
TRBV10-3	.	TRBJ1-4	TRBD1	13	CAISGQGNEKLFF	TGTGCCATCAGTGGACAGGGTAATGAAAAACTGTTTTTT
TRBV4-3	.	TRBJ1-6	.	14	CASSQDRHNSPLHF	TGCGCCAGCAGCCAAGACAGGCATAATTCACCCCTCCACTTT
TRBV29-1	.	TRBJ2-3	.	14	CSVVGPDLASTQYF	TGCAGCGTCGTAGGCCCCGACTTGGCGAGTACGCAGTATTTT
TRBV2	.	TRBJ2-2	.	15	CASSRQITNTGELFF	TGTGCCAGCAGTAGACAGATCACGAACACCGGGGAGCTGTTTTTT